This T cell receptor beta chain was recovered during a study of OX40 agonist ivuxolimab in advanced cancers. Libraries were prepared by immunoSEQ multiplex PCR; TCRdb keeps only in-frame clonotypes and omits some of them. The sample records over 70,000 clones, around 86% being singletons. Germline lookup yields CDR1 SGHNT and CDR2 YENEEA. The CDR3 contains 14 residues. Trimming cost V 6 bases and J 3 bases, with 13 bases left between them. The clonotype was recovered from an adult with an advanced solid tumor such as melanoma, head and neck, liver or kidney cancer. Sequences were derived from CD4+ or CD8+ T cells sorted from blood, sampled in a trial of the OX40 agonist ivuxolimab. This chain joins TRBV11-3 and TRBJ2-3; D remains ambiguous. The CDR3 DNA reads TGTGCCAGCAGATTATCCCCAGTGACAGATACGCAGTATTTT. It yields the protein CASRLSPVTDTQYF.